This T cell receptor beta chain was sequenced during a study of radiotherapy plus CTLA-4 blockade in lung cancer. Between the trimmed V and J ends, which lost 7 bases and 9 bases, there was a span of 16 bases. Germline assignment: CDR1 MDHEN and CDR2 SYDVKM. The CDR3 runs to 14 residues. Assay used: immunoSEQ multiplex PCR; TCRdb lists only in-frame clones, some missing. The sample holds some 71,000 clones, around 76% seen once. This sequence was found in a human donor with non-small cell lung cancer whose response to radiotherapy plus ipilimumab could not be evaluated. Some clones in this sample may be carry-over from other donors' samples. V and J are TRBV28 and TRBJ1-6; no reliable D call. Sequencing was performed on peripheral blood, taken from a patient treated with radiotherapy plus ipilimumab. In DNA, the CDR3 is TGTGCCAGCATTGAGAGGAATCGTGTTTCACCCCTCCACTTT. Its translation: CASIERNRVSPLHF.